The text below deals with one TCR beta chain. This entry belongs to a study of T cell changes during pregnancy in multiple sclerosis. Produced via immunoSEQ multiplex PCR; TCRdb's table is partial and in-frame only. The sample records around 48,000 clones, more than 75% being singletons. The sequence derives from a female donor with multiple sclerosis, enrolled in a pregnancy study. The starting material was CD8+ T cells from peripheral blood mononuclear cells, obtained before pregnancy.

The CDR3 sequence is CASTSGGNTEAFF. The CDR3 nucleotides read TGTGCCAGCACCTCAGGGGGGAACACTGAAGCTTTCTTT. The chain uses TRBV27 and TRBJ1-1, with 7 bases matching TRBD1. The CDR3 covers 13 residues. From germline, CDR1 is MNHEY and CDR2 SMNVEV (reference sequence). The V gene end was trimmed by 7 bases and the J gene end by 1 base; junction bases not matched to a gene: 3.